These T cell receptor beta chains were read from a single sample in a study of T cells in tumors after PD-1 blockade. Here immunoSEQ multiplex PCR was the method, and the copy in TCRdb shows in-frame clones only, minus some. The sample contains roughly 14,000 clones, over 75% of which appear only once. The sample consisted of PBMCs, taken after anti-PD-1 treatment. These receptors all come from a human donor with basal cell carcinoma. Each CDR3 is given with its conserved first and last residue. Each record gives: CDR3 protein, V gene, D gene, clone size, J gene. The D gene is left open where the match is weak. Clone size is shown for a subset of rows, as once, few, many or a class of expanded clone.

CASSQEIRGREKLFF TRBV4-2 TRBD1 few TRBJ1-4
CASSPGTIFEQYF TRBV6-2/TRBV6-3 TRBD2 once TRBJ2-7
CASSLTVNYGYTF TRBV5-6 - - TRBJ1-2
CASSKQIGLADYNEQFF TRBV19 TRBD2 - TRBJ2-1
CSASKGFEQYF TRBV20-1 - - TRBJ2-7
CASSEGTGGDEQYF TRBV5-1 TRBD1 - TRBJ2-7
CASSPRTSPLTDTQYF TRBV9 TRBD2 - TRBJ2-3
CASSQGEFGKGGSNQPQHF TRBV4-1 - - TRBJ1-5
CASSKPGQPSGNTIYF TRBV19 TRBD1 - TRBJ1-3
CASSYGWAGVGSSYNEQFF TRBV2 TRBD2 - TRBJ2-1
CASSPLGVLNEKLFF TRBV5-1 - - TRBJ1-4
CASSSLVDIYNEQFF TRBV5-6 - - TRBJ2-1
CASSSLTSGGQETQYF TRBV6-5 TRBD2 - TRBJ2-5
CASSVGTSGGTRTETQYF TRBV9 TRBD2 - TRBJ2-5
CASSVSPQTGELFF TRBV9 - - TRBJ2-2
CASSVVRTGADTQYF TRBV9 TRBD1 - TRBJ2-3
CASSGGPNQPQHF TRBV9 - - TRBJ1-5
CASSYLGFPDTQYF TRBV6-5 - - TRBJ2-3
CASSDLAGGLNEQFF TRBV10-2 TRBD2 - TRBJ2-1
CASSSLGELLF TRBV5-6 - - TRBJ2-2
CASSLGTGPYEQYF TRBV5-1 TRBD1 - TRBJ2-7
CASSYSRTGNEQYF TRBV6-6 TRBD1 - TRBJ2-7
CSVGVGYGYTF TRBV29-1 - - TRBJ1-2
CASSSGLAGGYNEQFF TRBV7-3 TRBD2 - TRBJ2-1
CASSLYGQSQPYEQYF TRBV28 - few TRBJ2-7
CASSPRLYPNTEAFF TRBV6-5 - - TRBJ1-1
CASSLGTRTEAFF TRBV7-3 - - TRBJ1-1